The source of this TCR beta chain is a study of shared clonotypes between healthy human individuals. Worth noting for this clone: The same CDR3 is also encoded by other DNA sequences in this sample.

CD45RO-negative, CCR7-positively selected cells formed the naive CD8 fraction, excluding terminally differentiated effector memory CD45RA+ cells. Only Caucasian adults living in Nashville, Tennessee served as donors. This CDR3 contains 13 residues. Trimming stripped 4 bases from V and 2 bases from J, with 9 bases between. Germline V lookup: CDR1 SGHRS, CDR2 YFSETQ. Original methodology: ImmunoSEQ supplied junction-only sequences lacking quality scores, so filtering was different. Only in-frame clones appear in the TCRdb table, and some are missing; sequencing was by immunoSEQ multiplex PCR. V and J calls plus clone size are reproduced from that table; the DNA served to infer D and trimming. The sample lists 1.5 million to 2.5 million clones; around 96% were seen once.

The rearrangement joins TRBV5-1 to TRBJ1-2; D perhaps matches TRBD1 (6 bases). Sequencing was carried out using naive CD8+ T cells sorted from blood. The source is a man aged 18 to 35 in good health. CDR3 coding DNA: TGCGCCAGCAGCCCCGGACAGAACTATGGCTACACCTTC. This codes for CASSPGQNYGYTF.